Listed here is a single TCR beta chain. This clone was detected only a few times. Which antigen it targets is not known. Base qualities are not recorded, but no much larger clone differs from it by a single base. This sample stems from a study of blood T cell repertoires in COVID-19 (dated by TCRdb to about 2020). For the study in its entirety: The collaborator samples originated in the United States, Italy and Spain and spanned the acute and convalescent phases of COVID-19. The samples were drawn from the first 160 participants of the ongoing ImmuneRACE study and from 950 to 1,500 subjects provided by 6 global collaborators. Where HLA class I and class II types were available, the types were taken from metadata supplied by the sample provider, not from assay-based typing. Deeply sampled blood TCRbeta repertoires from subjects exposed to, actively infected with, or recovered from COVID-19 were included in the dataset. The material from the prospective study consisted of cDNA or gDNA derived from T cells, B-cell-depleted T cells, or PBMCs. A freely available public database, intended as a resource for researchers studying the immune response to SARS-CoV-2, is where the repertoires were released. A de-identified subject ID, COVID-19 status, age in years and sex were almost always included in the sample metadata.

The immunoSEQ Assay, a bias-controlled multiplex PCR, was used to amplify TCRbeta CDR3 regions from genomic DNA. Per the authors' processing: The number of nucleated cells in each sample was estimated from the amplification of reference gene primers within the assay. To quantify the absolute abundance of each unique TCRbeta CDR3 rearrangement, sequence reads were collapsed and filtered. For each sample, productive Simpson clonality was calculated as the square root of Simpson's diversity index across productive rearrangements. Entries here come from immuneACCESS through TCRdb and include only in-frame sequences with V and J called. Some clones fail to appear in such tables; in the studies checked, an unresolved V gene covers under half of the shortfall, and the cause of the remainder is unknown. The D gene and trimming were derived from the DNA, and the V and J assignments and clone size from that table. For this sample the table gives under 450,000 clones, of which about 89% were detected only once. The ten largest make up just over 0.85% of the sample.

In the prospective study, participants were roughly 18 to 100 years old, resided in about two dozen geographic areas of the United States, and were enrolled through a virtual design. In the prospective study, cohorts were assigned on the basis of participant-reported clinical history obtained from a screening survey and a study questionnaire. Exposed participants had been in contact, within 2 weeks of entering the study, with a person who had a PCR-confirmed or clinician-diagnosed case of COVID-19. Each participant in the prospective study had whole blood, serum and a nasopharyngeal or oropharyngeal swab collected by mobile phlebotomists. Participants in the prospective study had the option to provide additional blood draws and questionnaires over a roughly 2-month period. Before DNA extraction, blood samples from the prospective study were shipped at room temperature or frozen. Findings and caveats that apply to the study as a whole: How much clinical and demographic metadata was included differed by source and by participant, and the metadata was provided uncurated.

Relative to germline, V is missing 1 base and J is missing 2 bases, with 4 bases of the junction outside any gene match. CDR3 length: 16 amino acids, cysteine to phenylalanine. CDR3 DNA is the only sequence kept; it has 48 bases, read in frame from the first base. According to the germline V gene (reference sequence), CDR1 reads LNHDA and CDR2 reads SQIVND. The sequenced material came from PBMCs or T cells enriched from blood (not recorded which). In this chain, TRBV19 is recombined with TRBJ2-3; 9 central bases correspond to TRBD1. The sequence was obtained from a woman in her forties who had been exposed to COVID-19. The CDR3 protein sequence reads: CASSIVDRGPTDTQYF. DNA sequence: TGTGCCAGTAGTATAGTGGACAGGGGCCCCACAGATACGCAGTATTTT.